Shown below are 21 T cell receptor beta chains from a single sample sequenced in a study of blood T cells in healthy people across ages. A second PCR, run for roughly 6 to 11 cycles, used a sample-barcoded 5' primer plus a J-beta primer mix. MiXCR, run by TCRdb on the 5' RACE reads, gives a single entry per CDR3 protein. The sample records 800,000 to 950,000 distinct CDR3 sequences, roughly 29% being singletons. The same sample was also used in a study of T cells of mothers and their children.

The sample consisted of blood. Receptors originate from a woman aged 40-49 years in good health.

A note on this clonotype: The junction and the germline gene differ at one end; a read error may be behind it. The chain links TRBV7-3 to TRBJ1-1; D uncertain. CDR1 and CDR2 from the germline V gene are SGHTA and FQGTGA. The CDR3 totals 13 residues. The CDR3 coding sequence is TGTGTCAGCAGCTTATGGAAGAACACTGAAGCTTTCTTT. Protein: CVSSLWKNTEAFF.

CDR3 DNA sequence: TGTGCCAGCAGCTTGGGACAGGGGGGCGGGGATACGCAGTATTTT. Encoded protein: CASSLGQGGGDTQYF. The chain uses TRBV5-5 and TRBJ2-3, with TRBD1 matching over 9 bases. With V trimmed by 0 bases and J by 6 bases, 5 bases remained unmatched. Germline loops: CDR1 SGHKS, CDR2 YYEKEE (reference sequence). The CDR3 loop spans 15 amino acids.

The rearrangement links TRBV21-1 to TRBJ2-1; TRBD2 is the table's D call, not checked against the DNA. TRBV21-1 is flagged as a pseudogene. The length of the CDR3 is 12 residues. The CDR3 protein is CASQAGCNEQFF. CDR3 nucleotides: TGTGCCAGCCAAGCGGGTTGCAATGAGCAGTTCTTC.

V gene TRBV5-1 combines with J gene TRBJ1-2; a weak D match, TRBD1 (6 bases). Trimming removed 2 bases from V and 0 bases from J, with 11 bases in between. The CDR3 is 15 amino acids. Germline lookup yields CDR1 SGHRS and CDR2 YFSETQ. Here the CDR3 reads CASSFRGETNYGYTF. The CDR3 nucleotides read TGCGCCAGCAGCTTCAGGGGCGAGACTAACTATGGCTACACCTTC.

The chain is built from TRBV27 and TRBJ2-1; D might be TRBD2 (6 bases). The germline CDR1 and CDR2 sequences are MNHEY and SMNVEV (reference sequence). CDR3 size: 13 residues. V was cut by 4 bases and J by 8 bases, with 12 bases left in between. The CDR3 DNA sequence: TGTGCCAGCAGTTCCACCCTAGCGTATGAGCAGTTCTTC. Its protein product is CASSSTLAYEQFF.

The V and J genes are TRBV24-1 and TRBJ1-1; D unresolved. There are 12 residues in the CDR3. With 3 bases removed from V and 2 bases from J, the gap between germline ends came to 3 bases. Germline CDR1 and CDR2: KGHDR and SFDVKD. The CDR3 protein is CATSDRNTEAFF. The CDR3 DNA reads TGTGCCACCAGTGATCGAAACACTGAAGCTTTCTTT.

This clonotype was seen a handful of times. Here the CDR3 DNA reads TGTGCCAGCTCACCACCGGGACAGCAAGAGACCCAGTACTTC. Translated: CASSPPGQQETQYF. The chain couples TRBV18 to TRBJ2-5; TRBD1 matches 7 bases. The CDR3 contains 14 residues. Germline CDR1 is KGHSH and CDR2 is LQKENI. With V trimmed by 0 bases and J by 2 bases, 0 bases remained unmatched.

Only a few counts were recorded for this clonotype. One base away lies a much larger clone, so this may be a sequencing read error. This chain links TRBV7-2 with TRBJ2-7; 13 bases are a match to TRBD2. Germline V lookup: CDR1 SGHTA, CDR2 FQGNSA. V lost 5 bases, J lost 2 bases, and 3 bases stayed unmatched. CDR3 length: 15 amino acids. DNA for the CDR3: TGTGCCAGCAGCGTAGGGACTAGCGGGGCCTACGAGCAGTACTTC. Translated, it gives CASSVGTSGAYEQYF.

This clonotype was detected only a few times. This rearrangement joins TRBV2 to TRBJ1-2, with unresolved D. Germline V CDR1 and CDR2: SNHLY, FYNNEI. The V end was cut by 6 bases, the J end by 3 bases, with 14 bases between. CDR3 length equals 14 residues. The CDR3 sequence is CASRIDGGHYGYTF. The CDR3 DNA reads TGTGCCAGCAGGATTGACGGAGGACACTATGGCTACACCTTC.

The J gene is TRBJ2-5, the V gene TRBV24-1; D gene unclear. The germline CDR1 and CDR2 sequences are KGHDR and SFDVKD. V shed 9 bases and J shed 3 bases, with 10 bases lying between them. The CDR3 is 12 residues long. CDR3 bases: TGTGCCACCGGACCGACGGAAGAGACCCAGTACTTC. Encoded protein: CATGPTEETQYF.

This chain joins TRBV20-1 and TRBJ2-7; no clear D. Deletions cut 5 bases from V and 3 bases from J, with 14 bases between. The CDR3 loop spans 13 amino acids. Germline CDR1 DFQATT, CDR2 SNEGSKA (reference sequence). The CDR3 sequence: CSAPPNQYYEQYF. The CDR3 DNA sequence: TGCAGTGCTCCCCCCAACCAATACTACGAGCAGTACTTC.

This rearrangement joins TRBV28 to TRBJ1-5, with a tentative D call TRBD1 (5 bases). Germline V gene sequence: CDR1 MDHEN, CDR2 SYDVKM. Trimming stripped 5 bases from V and 9 bases from J, with 23 bases between. CDR3 length: 16 residues. CDR3 amino acids: CASSPNPGPLGRPQHF. CDR3 bases: TGTGCCAGCAGTCCTAACCCTGGTCCACTGGGGCGGCCCCAGCATTTT.

This clonotype was found a few times. The chain is built from TRBV30 and TRBJ1-2; D is unclear. Trimming shortened V by 2 bases and J by 5 bases, and 6 bases separated the two germline ends. This CDR3 has 11 amino acids. From germline, CDR1 is GTSNPN and CDR2 SVGIG (reference sequence). CDR3 in DNA: TGTGCCTGGAGTATGAATTATGGCTACACCTTC. This codes for CAWSMNYGYTF.

This clonotype was observed many times. The gene calls are TRBV20-1 and TRBJ1-2; no definite D call. Germline V CDR1 and CDR2: DFQATT, SNEGSKA (reference sequence). The CDR3 consists of 14 residues. V was cut by 0 bases and J by 0 bases, with 8 bases left in between. CDR3 sequence (DNA): TGCAGTGCTAGAGATTACAAGGCTAACTATGGCTACACCTTC. Translating gives CSARDYKANYGYTF.

The CDR3, as DNA: TGTGCCAGCAGCTTAGGGGTTAGCGAGTACAATGAGCAGTTCTTC. Its protein is CASSLGVSEYNEQFF. The rearrangement links TRBV13 to TRBJ2-1; D possibly corresponds to TRBD2 (5 bases). The CDR3 has 15 amino acids. Germline V gives CDR1 PRHDT, CDR2 FYEKMQ (reference sequence). V lost 0 bases and J 4 bases, leaving 10 bases between the germline ends.

This clonotype has ten or more counts. This chain joins TRBV5-1 and TRBJ2-7; TRBD1 might be the D (6 bases). This CDR3 has 16 amino acids. V was trimmed by 4 bases and J by 0 bases, leaving 17 bases between them. Germline assignment: CDR1 SGHRS and CDR2 YFSETQ. The CDR3: CASSIPTGTDSYEQYF. The CDR3 nucleotides read TGCGCCAGCAGCATCCCTACAGGGACGGACTCCTACGAGCAGTACTTC.

Only a few counts were recorded for this clonotype. One junction end does not reproduce the germline sequence, and a read error may be involved. The V and J genes are TRBV27 and TRBJ2-6; D is possibly TRBD1 (5 bases). This CDR3 has 13 amino acids. Germline CDR1 and CDR2: MNHEY and SMNVEV (reference sequence). CDR3 sequence (DNA): TGTGCCAGCCGAAGCTCTGGGGCCAACGTCCGGACTTTC. The encoded protein is CASRSSGANVRTF.

The chain is built from TRBV5-1 and TRBJ2-7, with 9 positions matching TRBD1. The CDR3 is 15 residues long. Germline values: CDR1 SGHRS, CDR2 YFSETQ. Unmatched junction bases numbered 6, after V lost 0 bases and J lost 5 bases. The CDR3 loop reads CASSLGGTGRHEQYF. The CDR3 DNA follows: TGCGCCAGCAGCTTGGGGGGGACAGGGAGGCACGAGCAGTACTTC.

The chain links TRBV5-1 to TRBJ2-1; D possibly matches TRBD1 or TRBD2 (5 bases each). Germline CDR1 reads SGHRS; CDR2 reads YFSETQ. The CDR3 totals 13 residues. V lost 0 bases and J lost 7, with 8 bases in between. The CDR3 DNA is TGCGCCAGCAGCTTGGGGGACGGGAATGAGCAGTTCTTC. It translates to CASSLGDGNEQFF.

As concerns this clonotype: A much more abundant neighbour one base away suggests this may be a read error. The chain uses TRBV7-2 and TRBJ1-1, with a tentative D call TRBD1 (5 bases). V lost 8 bases and J lost 5, with 18 bases in between. The V gene's germline CDR1 is SGHTA and CDR2 FQGNSA. The CDR3 loop spans 14 amino acids. The chain's CDR3 is CASGPEIQGTEAFF. In DNA, the CDR3 is TGTGCCAGCGGCCCCGAGATTCAGGGTACTGAAGCTTTCTTT.

This clonotype was seen a few times. The V gene is TRBV10-3, the J gene TRBJ2-5; D is ambiguous. V was cut by 6 bases and J by 1 base, with 9 bases left in between. The length of the CDR3 is 13 residues. The V gene's germline CDR1 is ENHRY and CDR2 SYGVKD. CDR3 sequence: CAIRAATQETQYF. The CDR3 DNA follows: TGTGCCATCAGGGCAGCCACCCAAGAGACCCAGTACTTC.